The present T cell receptor (beta chain) was sequenced within a study of blood T cells in healthy people across ages. Points from the study as a whole: Per million T cells, TCR beta diversity dropped about linearly as age rose.

Points on this clonotype: Its antigen is as yet unknown.

Combining a sample-barcoded 5' primer with a J-beta primer mix, a second PCR ran for roughly 6 to 12 cycles. One entry per CDR3 protein, called by TCRdb with MiXCR from the 5' RACE reads. The sample contains approximately 780,000 distinct CDR3 sequences, 20% to 30% of which appear only once. In germline, CDR1 is MNHEY, CDR2 SVGEGT. CDR3 length equals 13 residues. Trimming at V came to 6 bases and at J to 4 bases, leaving 2 bases not matched to a gene. The authors drew about 10 milliliters of peripheral blood from each donor. These data were also filed under a second study, of T cells of mothers and their children. That study reports: Donors comprised a few healthy Caucasian mothers plus their six children. The authors added sample barcodes and 2-4 random nucleotides using the M1S primer of the second PCR.

The clonotype was recovered from a boy between 10 and 17 years old in good health. Sequencing was performed on blood. The rearrangement links TRBV6-2 or TRBV6-3 to TRBJ2-1; 8 bases are a match to TRBD2. The CDR3: CASRSGGYNEQFF. Written as DNA, the CDR3 is TGTGCCAGCAGAAGCGGGGGTTACAATGAGCAGTTCTTC.